The present T cell receptor (beta chain) was sequenced within a study of blood T cell repertoires in COVID-19. The repertoire was sequenced with immunoSEQ multiplex PCR; TCRdb's copy has only in-frame clones and lacks some. This sample yields over 300,000 clones, of which about 89% are seen a single time; roughly a tenth belongs to the top ten. Germline lookup yields CDR1 MDHEN and CDR2 SYDVKM. The CDR3 length is 12 residues. Trimming removed 11 bases from V and 6 bases from J, with 13 bases in between. This sequence originates from a woman between 40 and 50 years old who had recovered from COVID-19. This chain uses TRBV28 with TRBJ2-2; possible D gene TRBD1, 5 bases. Sequenced material: PBMCs or T cells enriched from blood (not recorded which). CDR3 residues: CADSLGPGELFF. The CDR3 DNA reads TGTGCCGACAGTTTAGGCCCCGGGGAGCTGTTTTTT.